Below are 2 T cell receptor beta chains sequenced from a single sample in a study of T cells in Graves' hyperthyroidism and ophthalmopathy. RNA transcripts yielded amplified TCR beta CDR3 regions. When the TCR CDR3 underwent first-round RT-PCR, the HTBI primer set was used. TCRdb reprocessed the multiplex PCR reads via MiXCR and lists one record per CDR3 protein. This sample yields around 420,000 distinct CDR3 sequences, of which about 15% are seen a single time; approximately 8% belongs to the top ten. Sequenced: blood. The source of these receptors is a woman aged 18-30 years with Graves' hyperthyroidism.

This clonotype was counted many times. This chain uses TRBV7-3 with TRBJ2-5, with 7 positions matching TRBD2. Germline V lookup: CDR1 SGHTA, CDR2 FQGTGA. The CDR3 loop spans 15 amino acids. With V trimmed by 1 base and J by 1 base, 3 bases remained unmatched. Here the CDR3 DNA reads TGTGCCAGCAGCTTAAATGGCGGGGGCCAAGAGACCCAGTACTTC. Translating gives CASSLNGGGQETQYF.

This clonotype has a count of ten or more. CDR3 sequence reads: CASSPEAANTGELFF. The CDR3 region has the DNA TGTGCCAGCAGCCCCGAGGCGGCGAACACCGGGGAGCTGTTTTTT. The rearrangement joins TRBV11-3 to TRBJ2-2; D uncertain. The CDR3 has 15 amino acids. V was shortened by 5 bases and J by 0 bases, with 10 bases between the two germline ends. Germline assignment: CDR1 SGHNT and CDR2 YENEEA.